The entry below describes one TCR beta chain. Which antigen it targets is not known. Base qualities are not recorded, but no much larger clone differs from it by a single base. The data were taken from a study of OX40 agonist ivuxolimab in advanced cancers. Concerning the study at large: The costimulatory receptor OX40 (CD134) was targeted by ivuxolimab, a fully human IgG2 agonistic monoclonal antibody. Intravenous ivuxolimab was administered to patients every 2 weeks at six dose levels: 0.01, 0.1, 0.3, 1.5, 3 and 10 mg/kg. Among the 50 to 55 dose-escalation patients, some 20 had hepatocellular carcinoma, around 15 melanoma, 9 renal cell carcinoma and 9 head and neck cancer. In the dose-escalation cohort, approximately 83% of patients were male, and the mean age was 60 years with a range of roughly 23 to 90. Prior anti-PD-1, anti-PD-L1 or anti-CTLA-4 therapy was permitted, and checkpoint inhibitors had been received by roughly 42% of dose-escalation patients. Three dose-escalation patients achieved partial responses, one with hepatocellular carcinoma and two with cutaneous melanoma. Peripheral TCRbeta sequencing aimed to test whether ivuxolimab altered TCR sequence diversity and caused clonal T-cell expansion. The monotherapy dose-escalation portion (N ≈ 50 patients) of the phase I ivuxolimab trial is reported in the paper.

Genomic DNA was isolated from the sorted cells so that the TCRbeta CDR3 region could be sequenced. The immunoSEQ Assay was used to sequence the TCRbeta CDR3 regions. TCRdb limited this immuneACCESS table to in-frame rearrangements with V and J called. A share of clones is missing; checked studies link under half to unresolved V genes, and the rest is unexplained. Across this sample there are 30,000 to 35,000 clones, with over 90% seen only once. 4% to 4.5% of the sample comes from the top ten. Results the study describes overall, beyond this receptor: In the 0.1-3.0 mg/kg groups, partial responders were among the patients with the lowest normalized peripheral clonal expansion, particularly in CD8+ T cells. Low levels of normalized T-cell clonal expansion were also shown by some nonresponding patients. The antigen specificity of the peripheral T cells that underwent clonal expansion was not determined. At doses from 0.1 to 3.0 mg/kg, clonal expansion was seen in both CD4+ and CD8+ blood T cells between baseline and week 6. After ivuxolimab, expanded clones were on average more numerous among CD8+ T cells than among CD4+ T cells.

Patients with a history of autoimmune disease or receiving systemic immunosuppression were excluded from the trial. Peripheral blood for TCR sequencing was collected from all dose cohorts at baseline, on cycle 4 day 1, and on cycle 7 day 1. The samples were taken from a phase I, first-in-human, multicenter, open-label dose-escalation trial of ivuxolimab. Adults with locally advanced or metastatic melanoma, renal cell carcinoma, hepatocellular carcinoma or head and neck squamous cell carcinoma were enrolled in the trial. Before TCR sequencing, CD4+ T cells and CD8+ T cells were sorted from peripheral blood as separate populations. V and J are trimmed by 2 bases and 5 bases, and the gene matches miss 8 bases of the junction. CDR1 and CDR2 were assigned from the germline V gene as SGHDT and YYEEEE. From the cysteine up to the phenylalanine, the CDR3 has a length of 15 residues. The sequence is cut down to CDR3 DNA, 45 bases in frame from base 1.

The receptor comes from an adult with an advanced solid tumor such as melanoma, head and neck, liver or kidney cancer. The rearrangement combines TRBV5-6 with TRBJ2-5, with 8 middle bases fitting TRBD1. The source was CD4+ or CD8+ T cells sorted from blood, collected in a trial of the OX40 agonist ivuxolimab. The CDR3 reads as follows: CASSFGQGMSETQYF. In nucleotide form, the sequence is TGTGCCAGCAGCTTTGGACAGGGAATGTCGGAGACCCAGTACTTC. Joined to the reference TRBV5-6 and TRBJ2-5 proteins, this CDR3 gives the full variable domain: DAGVTQSPTHLIKTRGQQVTLRCSPKSGHDTVSWYQQALGQGPQFIFQYYEEEERQRGNFPDRFSGHQFPNYSSELNVNALLLGDSALYLCASSFGQGMSETQYFGPGTRLLVL.